This T cell receptor (beta chain) was profiled in a study of CD8+ T cells in alopecia areata. Germline loops: CDR1 GTSNPN, CDR2 SVGIG (reference sequence). V was trimmed by 2 bases and J by 5 bases, leaving 14 bases between them. The CDR3 sequence is 14 residues long. Sequencing templates came from extracted RNA that was reverse transcribed into cDNA. Sequenced by immunoSEQ multiplex PCR; TCRdb stores in-frame clones only, minus some. Of around 120,000 clones listed, 53% are singletons. Treatment meaning: oral pan-JAK inhibitor, 5-10 mg twice daily. The TCR comes from a human donor with alopecia areata. The chain employs TRBV30 and TRBJ2-3; no firm D call. The specimen comprised CD4+ T cells sorted from blood, sampled at week 4, from a patient treated with tofacitinib. CDR3 loop: CAWSSGLKGDTQYF. The CDR3 coding sequence is TGTGCCTGGAGTAGTGGGCTGAAAGGAGATACGCAGTATTTT.